These 7 T cell receptor beta chains came from one sample sequenced in a study of CD8 T cells in ankylosing spondylitis. MiXCR, applied by TCRdb to the 5' RACE reads, yields one record per CDR3 protein. The sample records a few hundred thousand distinct CDR3 sequences, 10% being singletons. Material for sequencing was blood, either unsorted or a sorted T cell fraction (not recorded which). These receptors were collected from a male donor with ankylosing spondylitis or in good health (not recorded which).

V is TRBV11-3 and J is TRBJ2-1; weak D call: TRBD2 (6 bases). Between the trimmed V and J ends, which lost 3 bases and 8 bases, there was a span of 14 bases. CDR3 size: 14 residues. CDR1 is SGHNT and CDR2 is YENEEA in the germline V gene. The CDR3 coding sequence is TGTGCCAGCAGCTTCGGTACTAGCAGGGATGAGCAGTTCTTC. Amino acid sequence: CASSFGTSRDEQFF.

In its sample, this clonotype was seen many times. The rearrangement uses TRBV12-3 or TRBV12-4 and TRBJ2-7, with a tentative D call TRBD2 (6 bases). Trimming pared 3 bases from V and 4 bases from J, leaving 13 bases between. The length of the CDR3 is 14 residues. CDR3 residues: CASSFPGGYYEQYF. The CDR3, as DNA: TGTGCCAGCAGTTTTCCCGGGGGATATTACGAGCAGTACTTC.

This clonotype showed up many times. This chain joins TRBV5-1 and TRBJ1-5; perhaps TRBD1 as D (5 bases). Looked up from germline, CDR1 is SGHRS and CDR2 is YFSETQ. V was shortened by 0 bases and J by 2 bases, with 12 bases between the two germline ends. The CDR3 loop spans 16 amino acids. CDR3 DNA: TGCGCCAGCAGCTTGGTCCCCACAGGAGGCAATCAGCCCCAGCATTTT. This codes for CASSLVPTGGNQPQHF.

This clonotype occurred many times. DNA of the CDR3: TGCAGCCCCGGACTAGCGGGTGCCCATGAGCAGTTCTTC. Protein product: CSPGLAGAHEQFF. V usage is TRBV29-1 and J usage is TRBJ2-1, with 11 nucleotides matching TRBD2. The J segment lost 8 bases and the V segment lost 8 bases, leaving 8 bases of the junction unmatched. CDR1 is SQVTM, CDR2 ANQGSEA, per germline. This CDR3 comprises 13 residues.

This clonotype was seen ten or more times. The rearrangement joins TRBV12-3 or TRBV12-4 to TRBJ1-2, with TRBD1 matching over 12 bases. V lost 6 bases and J lost 8; bases outside the gene matches: 7. CDR3 length: 14 residues. CDR3 bases: TGTGCCAGCAGACCGGGACAGGGGGCGTCCGGCTACACCTTC. It translates to CASRPGQGASGYTF.

This clonotype was found many times. CDR3 DNA sequence: TGTGCCAGCAGCCGGCCCAACAGAGCCACTGAAGCTTTCTTT. It specifies CASSRPNRATEAFF. The chain couples TRBV5-6 to TRBJ1-1; D is uncertain. The germline CDR1 and CDR2 sequences are SGHDT and YYEEEE. The CDR3 is 14 residues long. The V and J ends lost 4 bases and 4 bases respectively, with 14 bases between them. Based on the CDR3 plus reference TRBV5-6 and TRBJ1-1, the full variable domain is DAGVTQSPTHLIKTRGQQVTLRCSPKSGHDTVSWYQQALGQGPQFIFQYYEEEERQRGNFPDRFSGHQFPNYSSELNVNALLLGDSALYLCASSRPNRATEAFFGQGTRLTVV.

This clonotype was seen only a few times. This chain uses TRBV7-2 with TRBJ2-3, with TRBD1 matching 7 bases. Germline CDR1 SGHTA, CDR2 FQGNSA. Unmatched junction bases numbered 3, after V lost 4 bases and J lost 2 bases. This CDR3 is 14 amino acids long. The CDR3 coding sequence is TGTGCCAGCAGCTCGGGACAGCACACAGATACGCAGTATTTT. Amino acids: CASSSGQHTDTQYF.